What follows are 15 T cell receptor beta chains derived from one specimen sequenced in a study of blood T cells in healthy people across ages. The second PCR ran 7 to 11 cycles with a sample-barcoded 5' primer and J-beta primers. One entry per CDR3 protein results from TCRdb running MiXCR on the 5' RACE reads. The top ten clones hold around 32% of a sample with fewer than 700,000 distinct CDR3 sequences, 40% to 45% of them seen once. The sample comprised blood. The receptors originated from a man of 80 years or more in good health.

The rearrangement links TRBV20-1 to TRBJ1-5; TRBD1 is a possible D gene (5 bases). The germline V gene has CDR1 DFQATT and CDR2 SNEGSKA (reference sequence). This CDR3 comprises 18 residues. Trimming pared 0 bases from V and 4 bases from J, leaving 22 bases between. CDR3 nucleotide sequence: TGCAGTGCTAGAGATCCGAGTCAGGCCGGGACGCTAAATCAGCCCCAGCATTTT. It encodes CSARDPSQAGTLNQPQHF.

The chain employs TRBV6-4 and TRBJ2-5; a possible D gene is TRBD1 (6 bases). Germline-derived CDR1 and CDR2 are MRHNA and SNTAGT. CDR3 length: 14 residues. Trimming pared 4 bases from V and 11 bases from J, leaving 20 bases between. The DNA for the CDR3 is TGTGCCAGCAGTGTGGGGGCAGAATACAATGAGCAGTACTTC. This translates into CASSVGAEYNEQYF.

This chain uses TRBV7-6 with TRBJ2-7; 9 bases map to TRBD1. Germline V gene lookup returns CDR1 SGHVS and CDR2 FNYEAQ. V shed 4 bases, J shed 1 base, and the junction held 8 bases outside the gene matches. The CDR3 has 16 residues. The DNA of the CDR3 is TGTGCCAGCAGCTCGGCCCCCGGGACAGGGTCCTACGAGCAGTACTTC. This translates into CASSSAPGTGSYEQYF.

The V gene is TRBV7-2, the J gene TRBJ1-5; 7 bases are a match to TRBD1. CDR3 size: 15 residues. Germline V gene data show CDR1 as SGHTA and CDR2 as FQGNSA. V shed 1 base and J 7 bases; nucleotides not matched to a gene: 7. The CDR3 DNA is TGTGCCAGCAGCTTAGAAAGGGGGCTCGGACAGCCCCAGCATTTT. This sequence encodes CASSLERGLGQPQHF.

Regarding this clonotype: Compared with germline, one end of the junction differs, possibly owing to a read error. This chain joins TRBV4-1 and TRBJ1-1; no clear D gene. The CDR3 spans 16 residues. In germline, CDR1 is MGHRA, CDR2 YSYEKL. The CDR3 sequence is CASSSPSRGLNTGAFF. CDR3 nucleotide sequence: TGCGCCAGCAGCTCGCCTTCGAGAGGGTTGAACACTGGAGCTTTCTTT.

V and J are TRBV27 and TRBJ1-2; TRBD1 might be the D (5 bases). The CDR3 length is 12 residues. Per germline, CDR1 MNHEY and CDR2 SMNVEV (reference sequence). Trimming stripped 8 bases from V and 4 bases from J, with 11 bases between. CDR3 DNA sequence: TGTGCCAGCCGAGACAGTCCCTATGGCTACACCTTC. Its protein product is CASRDSPYGYTF.

The chain joins TRBV4-3 to TRBJ1-1, with D possibly being TRBD1 (6 bases). Germline CDR1 is LGHNA and CDR2 is YSLEER. V dropped 0 bases and J dropped 4 bases, with 12 bases sitting between them. This CDR3 has 15 residues. CDR3 nucleotide sequence: TGCGCCAGCAGCCAAGACCCGGGGGCGGCCACTGAAGCTTTCTTT. It translates to CASSQDPGAATEAFF.

This clonotype has more than one count but fewer than ten. This sequence joins TRBV10-3 and TRBJ2-1; 9 bases align to TRBD1. Germline V gene sequence: CDR1 ENHRY, CDR2 SYGVKD. Losses at the gene ends were 7 bases for V and 9 bases for J; bases not matched to a gene: 7. This CDR3 comprises 13 residues. CDR3 in amino acids: CAINPGQGFEQFF. CDR3 in DNA: TGTGCCATCAATCCGGGACAGGGTTTTGAGCAGTTCTTC.

This clonotype has a handful of counts. This chain joins TRBV7-2 and TRBJ2-7; 9 bases align to TRBD2. After removal of 4 bases from V and 0 bases from J, the junction contained 7 bases not matched to a gene. Germline values: CDR1 SGHTA, CDR2 FQGNSA. The CDR3 spans 16 residues. The CDR3 protein is CASSSQREVRSYEQYF. The DNA of the CDR3 is TGTGCCAGCAGCTCACAGCGGGAGGTTCGCTCCTACGAGCAGTACTTC.

The V gene is TRBV3-1, the J gene TRBJ2-7; 8 nucleotides match TRBD2. The CDR3 is 14 residues long. The germline V gene has CDR1 LGHDT and CDR2 YNNKEL (reference sequence). The V segment lost 1 base and the J segment 4 bases; nucleotides outside the gene matches: 3. The DNA of the CDR3 is TGTGCCAGCAGCCAAGCGGGGGGGAATTACGAGCAGTACTTC. This codes for CASSQAGGNYEQYF.

This clonotype turned up a few times. This rearrangement joins TRBV7-8 to TRBJ2-7; a possible D gene is TRBD1 (6 bases). V gave up 3 bases and J gave up 2 bases, with 14 bases separating them. The CDR3 is made up of 15 amino acids. Germline-derived CDR1 and CDR2 are SGHVS and FQNEAQ. The CDR3 DNA is TGTGCCAGCAGCTTCGTACAGGGTGAAACCTACGAGCAGTACTTC. As protein: CASSFVQGETYEQYF.

This clonotype was observed a single time. J is TRBJ2-3 and V is TRBV3-1; D perhaps matches TRBD2 (6 bases). Germline CDR1 LGHDT, CDR2 YNNKEL (reference sequence). The CDR3 has 14 amino acids. V lost 5 bases, J lost 1 base, and 10 bases lay in between. CDR3 protein: CASSFRERTDTQYF. The CDR3 DNA is TGTGCCAGCAGCTTCCGGGAGCGCACAGATACGCAGTATTTT.

This clonotype appeared a few times. The V call is TRBV28, the J call TRBJ2-7; possible D gene TRBD1, 6 bases. The CDR3 sequence is 13 residues long. V lost 5 bases, J lost 4 bases, and 12 bases lay in between. CDR1 and CDR2 from the germline V gene are MDHEN and SYDVKM. The CDR3 reads CASSVLGTYEQYF. The CDR3 DNA is TGTGCCAGCAGTGTATTAGGGACATACGAGCAGTACTTC.

This clonotype was counted only a few times. This chain links TRBV28 with TRBJ2-7; D possibly corresponds to TRBD2 (7 bases). The V gene lost 7 bases and the J gene lost 6 bases, with 19 bases spanning the gap. Germline V CDR1 and CDR2: MDHEN, SYDVKM. The CDR3 has 14 residues. The CDR3 region is CASKNGGARSEQYF. Here the CDR3 DNA reads TGTGCCAGCAAAAATGGGGGGGCGCGCTCCGAGCAGTACTTC. The full variable domain, rest sourced from reference TRBV28 and TRBJ2-7, is DVKVTQSSRYLVKRTGEKVFLECVQDMDHENMFWYRQDPGLGLRLIYFSYDVKMKEKGDIPEGYSVSREKKERFSLILESASTNQTSMYLCASKNGGARSEQYFGPGTRLTVT.

The sample holds a few counts of this clonotype. This rearrangement joins TRBV7-2 to TRBJ1-5; D is unclear. V was trimmed by 2 bases and J by 0 bases, leaving 8 bases between them. Germline CDR1 SGHTA, CDR2 FQGNSA. This CDR3 spans 15 amino acids. The CDR3 reads CASSLSHLSNQPQHF. The CDR3 DNA sequence: TGTGCCAGCAGCTTATCTCACCTTAGCAATCAGCCCCAGCATTTT.